Described below is a single T cell receptor beta chain sequence and its context. Antigen unknown. A read error may account for a junction end that differs from germline. The sample originates from a study of T cell repertoires in cytomegalovirus infection. Study at large: The authors used CMV epitopes that were HLA-C-restricted (recently identified) and HLA-B-restricted (well studied). Based on public TCR beta signatures, there were indications of CMV infection and of a matching HLA type.

General study results and limits: HLA-C-restricted CMV-specific TCR beta clonotypes prevailed in the ex vivo response. Identification of carriers of CMV plus the relevant HLA was performed using cumulative public TCR beta family frequency.

TCRdb processed the reads anew with MiXCR; each CDR3 protein has one entry. Seen here are roughly 920,000 distinct CDR3 sequences, 31% observed once, and the top ten hold about 14%. Germline V gene data show CDR1 as SEHNR and CDR2 as FQNEAQ (reference sequence). The CDR3 loop spans 18 amino acids. The clonotype comes from a human donor in good health (CMV status not recorded). Some clones in this sample may be carry-over from other donors' samples. This sample comprised cultured CD8+ T cells from PBMCs, obtained from culture after CMV antigen stimulation. The chain employs TRBV7-9 and TRBJ2-2; the D gene could be TRBD1 or TRBD2 (5 bases each). The chain's CDR3 is CANSSRDANRGDTGELFF. CDR3 DNA: TGTGCCAACAGCTCCCGGGACGCTAACCGAGGAGACACCGGGGAGCTGTTTTTT.